The rows below give T cell receptor beta chains drawn from one sample of a study of beta chain features in type 1 diabetes. Clones were read by immunoSEQ multiplex PCR, and TCRdb kept only the in-frame ones, dropping some. The data hold about 210,000 clones, with under 13% observed a single time. The sequencing input was central memory CD4+ T cells from blood. The receptors stem from a man in his late teens or twenties in good health. Both conserved end residues are trimmed from each CDR3. Clone size, where shown, is once, few, many, or a class for clones that have expanded.

TRBJ2-1	few	TRBV5-4	ASSLDSGAYNEQF
TRBJ2-3	NA	TRBV6-5	AISGAGSSTDTQY
TRBJ2-7	few	TRBV4-2	ASSQGPGELEQY
TRBJ2-5	NA	TRBV29-1	SGRQGTREETQY
TRBJ2-7	NA	TRBV6-1	ASIKDRASYEQY
TRBJ2-7	few	TRBV9	ASSVDGQSYEQY
TRBJ2-3	NA	TRBV30	AWERREKDTQY
TRBJ2-1	many	TRBV15	ATSTVSGTGNEQF
TRBJ2-1	NA	TRBV27	ASSSLALTAANEQF
TRBJ2-3	NA	TRBV29-1	SVARQTDTQY
TRBJ2-6	few	TRBV7-2	ASSPRREIRGANVLT
TRBJ2-1	NA	TRBV28	ASNILGLAYNEQF
TRBJ2-1	few	TRBV28	ASSLASLNEQF
TRBJ2-7	many	TRBV15	ATSRVSRGNEQY
TRBJ1-2	NA	TRBV6-6	ASSYRDRDLSYGYT
TRBJ2-7	NA	TRBV5-6	ASSLAGLEQY
TRBJ1-1	few	TRBV14	ASSQVRGTLNTEAF
TRBJ2-5	NA	TRBV27	AGRRTRHQETQY
TRBJ2-7	few	TRBV30	AWGANYEQY
TRBJ1-5	NA	TRBV30	AWSVPGGSNQPQH
TRBJ2-2	NA	TRBV18	ASSALLEAGELF
TRBJ2-7	few	TRBV10-3	AISESATGTYEQY
TRBJ1-1	few	TRBV18	ASSPPGRNTEAF
TRBJ2-1	NA	TRBV10-1	ASNTGGTNNEQF
TRBJ2-3	many	TRBV30	AWSILAGGDTQY
TRBJ2-1	few	TRBV5-6	ASSFITRKSSYNEQF
TRBJ2-3	few	TRBV6-1	ASSFRTEDTQY
TRBJ2-7	many	TRBV28	ASRDRTYEQY
TRBJ2-1	many	TRBV18	ASSPTGDEQF
TRBJ1-4	NA	TRBV25-1	ASSGSGRMNEKLF
TRBJ2-1	few	TRBV30	AWSPMVGAYNEQF
TRBJ2-1	NA	TRBV4-3	ASSQDYGTSGRNEQF
TRBJ2-5	many	TRBV7-2	ASSPGQRQETQY
TRBJ1-1	few	TRBV7-9	ASSFTGGSTEAF
TRBJ2-2	once	TRBV4-1	ASSQAVTGELF
TRBJ2-7	few	TRBV20-1	SARGSYEQY
TRBJ2-1	few	TRBV29-1	SHGQGAYNEQF
TRBJ2-7	NA	TRBV27	ASSFRGWYEQY
TRBJ2-3	NA	TRBV7-2	ASSLGVAGGN
TRBJ2-4	NA	TRBV7-9	ASSLDGGIAKNIQY
TRBJ2-7	few	TRBV28	ASSLAGGFHEQY
TRBJ2-3	NA	TRBV9	ASSAFTDTQY
TRBJ2-7	few	TRBV5-1	ASSLDGGGTGEQY
TRBJ2-1	few	TRBV19	ASSIRSGYNEQF
TRBJ2-1	few	TRBV6-5	ASIRAGGYNEQF